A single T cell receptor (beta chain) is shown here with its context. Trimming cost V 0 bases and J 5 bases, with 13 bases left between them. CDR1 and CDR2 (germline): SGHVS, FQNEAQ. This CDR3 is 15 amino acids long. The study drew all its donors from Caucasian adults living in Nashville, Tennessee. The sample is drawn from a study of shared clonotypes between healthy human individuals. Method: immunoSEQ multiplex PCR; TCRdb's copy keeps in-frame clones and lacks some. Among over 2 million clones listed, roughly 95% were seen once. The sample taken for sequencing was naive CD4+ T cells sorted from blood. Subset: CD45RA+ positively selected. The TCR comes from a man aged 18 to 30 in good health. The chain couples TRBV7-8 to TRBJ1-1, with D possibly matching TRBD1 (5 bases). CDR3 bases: TGTGCCAGCAGCTTAGCCCCCTGGACAAGAACTGAAGCTTTCTTT. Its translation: CASSLAPWTRTEAFF. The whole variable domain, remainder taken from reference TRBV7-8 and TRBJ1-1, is GAGVSQSPRYKVAKRGQDVALRCDPISGHVSLFWYQQALGQGPEFLTYFQNEAQLDKSGLPSDRFFAERPEGSVSTLKIQRTQQEDSAVYLCASSLAPWTRTEAFFGQGTRLTVV.